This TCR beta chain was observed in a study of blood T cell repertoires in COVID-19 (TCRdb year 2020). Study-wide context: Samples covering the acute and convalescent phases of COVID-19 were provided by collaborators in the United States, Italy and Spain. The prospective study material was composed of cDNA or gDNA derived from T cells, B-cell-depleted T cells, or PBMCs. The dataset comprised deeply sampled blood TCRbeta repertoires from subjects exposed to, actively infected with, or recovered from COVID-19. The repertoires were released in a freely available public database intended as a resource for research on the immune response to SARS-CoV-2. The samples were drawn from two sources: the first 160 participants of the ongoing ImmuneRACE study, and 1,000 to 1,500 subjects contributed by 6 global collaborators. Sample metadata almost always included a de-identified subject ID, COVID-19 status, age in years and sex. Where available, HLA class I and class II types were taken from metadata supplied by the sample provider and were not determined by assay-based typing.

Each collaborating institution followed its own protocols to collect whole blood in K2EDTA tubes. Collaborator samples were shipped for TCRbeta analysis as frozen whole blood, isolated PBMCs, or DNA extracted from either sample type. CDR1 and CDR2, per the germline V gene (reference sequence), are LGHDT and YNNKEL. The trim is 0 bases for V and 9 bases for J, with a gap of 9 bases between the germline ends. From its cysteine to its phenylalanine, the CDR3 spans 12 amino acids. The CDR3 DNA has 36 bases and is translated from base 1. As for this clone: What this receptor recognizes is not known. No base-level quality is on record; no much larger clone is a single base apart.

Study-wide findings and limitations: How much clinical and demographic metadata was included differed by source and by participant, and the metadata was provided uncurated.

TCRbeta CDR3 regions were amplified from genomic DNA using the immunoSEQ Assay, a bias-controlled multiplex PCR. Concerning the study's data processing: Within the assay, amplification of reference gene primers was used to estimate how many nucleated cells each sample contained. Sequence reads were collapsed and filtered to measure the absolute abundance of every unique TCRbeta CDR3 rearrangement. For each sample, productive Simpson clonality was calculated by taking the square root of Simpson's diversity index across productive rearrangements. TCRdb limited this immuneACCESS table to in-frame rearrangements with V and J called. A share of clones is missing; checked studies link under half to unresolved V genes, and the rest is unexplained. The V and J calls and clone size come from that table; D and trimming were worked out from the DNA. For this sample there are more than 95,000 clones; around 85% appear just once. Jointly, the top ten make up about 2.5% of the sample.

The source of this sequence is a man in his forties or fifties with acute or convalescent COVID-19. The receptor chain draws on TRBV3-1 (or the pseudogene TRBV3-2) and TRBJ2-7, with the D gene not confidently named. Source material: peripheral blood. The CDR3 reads CASSQDWAGQYF. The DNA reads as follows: TGTGCCAGCAGCCAAGACTGGGCCGGGCAGTACTTC.